This T cell receptor (beta chain) originates from a study of graft-versus-host responses after intestinal transplantation. Findings and limits, study-wide: The study found high graft-versus-host to host-versus-graft clonal ratios in allografts of patients with graft-donor T cell macrochimerism.

The culture paired around 200,000 irradiated violet-dye-labeled stimulators with around 200,000 CFSE-labeled responders. Repertoires were generated with immunoSEQ multiplex PCR, while TCRdb's copy carries only in-frame clones and drops some. In the table there are some 19,000 clones, roughly 41% of which are singletons. CDR3 length: 14 residues. Germline V lookup: CDR1 SGHRS, CDR2 YFSETQ. After removal of 0 bases from V and 3 bases from J, the junction contained 3 bases not matched to a gene. The gene calls are TRBV5-1 and TRBJ2-7; the match to TRBD1 covers 7 bases. The sample consisted of alloreactive CD8+ T cells from a mixed lymphocyte reaction culture, taken before intestinal transplant. The subset: CFSE-low proliferating T cells sorted from roughly 6-day pre-transplant mixed lymphocyte reaction (GvH or HvG direction). This sequence originates from a human patient who received an intestinal transplant. In nucleotides, the CDR3 is TGCGCCAGCAGCTTGGAAAGGGGGCTCTACGAGCAGTACTTC. Translated, it gives CASSLERGLYEQYF.